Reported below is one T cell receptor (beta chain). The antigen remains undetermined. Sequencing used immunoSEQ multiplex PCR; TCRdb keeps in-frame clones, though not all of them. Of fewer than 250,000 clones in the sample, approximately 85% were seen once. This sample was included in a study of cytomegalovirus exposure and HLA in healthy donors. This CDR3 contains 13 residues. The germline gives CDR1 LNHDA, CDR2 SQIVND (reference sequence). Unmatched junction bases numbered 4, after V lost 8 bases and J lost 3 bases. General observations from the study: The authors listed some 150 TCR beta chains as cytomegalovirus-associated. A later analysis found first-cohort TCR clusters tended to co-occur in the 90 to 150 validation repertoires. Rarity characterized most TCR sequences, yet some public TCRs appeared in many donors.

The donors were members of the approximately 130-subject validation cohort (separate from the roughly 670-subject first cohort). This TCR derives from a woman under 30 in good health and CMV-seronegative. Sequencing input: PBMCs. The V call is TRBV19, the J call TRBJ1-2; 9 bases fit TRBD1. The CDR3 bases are TGTGCCAGTGGCAGGACAGGGGACTATGGCTACACCTTC. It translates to CASGRTGDYGYTF.